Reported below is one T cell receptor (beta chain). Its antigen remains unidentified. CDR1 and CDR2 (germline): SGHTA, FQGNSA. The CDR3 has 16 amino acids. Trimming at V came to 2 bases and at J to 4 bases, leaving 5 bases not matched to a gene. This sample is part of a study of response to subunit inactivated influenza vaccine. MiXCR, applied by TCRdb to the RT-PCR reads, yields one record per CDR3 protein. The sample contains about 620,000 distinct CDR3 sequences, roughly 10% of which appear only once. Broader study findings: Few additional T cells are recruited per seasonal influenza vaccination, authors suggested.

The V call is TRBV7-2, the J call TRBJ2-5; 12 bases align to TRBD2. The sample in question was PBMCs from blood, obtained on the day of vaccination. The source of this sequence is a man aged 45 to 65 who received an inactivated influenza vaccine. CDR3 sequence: CASSLKASGGGETQYF. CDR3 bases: TGTGCCAGCAGCTTAAAGGCTAGCGGGGGGGGAGAGACCCAGTACTTC.